This entry features one T cell receptor (beta chain) sequence. Trimming pared 1 base from V and 0 bases from J, leaving 8 bases between. Germline V CDR1 and CDR2: SGDLS, YYNGEE. The CDR3 covers 15 residues. The data derive from a study of control samples from healthy donors and cancer patients. Method: immunoSEQ multiplex PCR; TCRdb's copy keeps in-frame clones and lacks some. The repertoire holds some 79,000 clones, approximately 94% seen once, with over 0.95% in the top ten. This chain joins TRBV9 and TRBJ2-1; a weak D match, TRBD1 (6 bases). The sequence derives from a woman aged 40 to 55 with lung cancer. Sequenced input: PBMCs. The CDR3 sequence: CASSVTDSSYNEQFF. The CDR3 DNA reads as TGTGCCAGCAGCGTAACGGACAGCTCCTACAATGAGCAGTTCTTC.